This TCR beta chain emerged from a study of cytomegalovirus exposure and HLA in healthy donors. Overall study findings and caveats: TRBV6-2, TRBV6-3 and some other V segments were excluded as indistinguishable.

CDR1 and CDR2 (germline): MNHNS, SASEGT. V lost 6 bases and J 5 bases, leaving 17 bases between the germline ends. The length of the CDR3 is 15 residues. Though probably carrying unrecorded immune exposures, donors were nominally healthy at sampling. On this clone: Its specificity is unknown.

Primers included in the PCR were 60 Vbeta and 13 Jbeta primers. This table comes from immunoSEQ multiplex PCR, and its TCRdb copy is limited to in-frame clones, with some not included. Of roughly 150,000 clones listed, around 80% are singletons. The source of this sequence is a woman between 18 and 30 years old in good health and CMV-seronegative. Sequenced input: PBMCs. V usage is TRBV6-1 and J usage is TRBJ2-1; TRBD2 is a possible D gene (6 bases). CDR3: CASRITREQHNEQFF. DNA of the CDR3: TGTGCCAGCAGGATTACCCGGGAGCAACACAATGAGCAGTTCTTC.